The 2 T cell receptor beta chains listed next were all sequenced from one sample in a study of blood T cell repertoires in COVID-19. TCRdb keeps only in-frame clones here, not all; method: immunoSEQ multiplex PCR. The sample has approximately 240,000 clones, approximately 86% seen once. Sequencing used peripheral blood. The receptors come from a woman in her 30s who had recovered from COVID-19.

The V call is TRBV18, the J call TRBJ1-3, with D maybe TRBD1 (5 bases). CDR1 and CDR2 from the germline V gene are KGHSH and LQKENI. The CDR3 has 16 amino acids. The V end was cut by 3 bases, the J end by 0 bases, with 12 bases between. The CDR3, as DNA: TGTGCCAGCTCACCCTTAGGAGGGGCCTCTGGAAACACCATATATTTT. Protein sequence: CASSPLGGASGNTIYF.

This clone was recorded once. J is TRBJ1-4 and V is TRBV15; 7 nucleotides align to TRBD1. The CDR3 runs to 15 residues. V was pared by 5 bases and J by 3 bases, with 6 bases of the junction left unmatched. CDR1 and CDR2 (germline): LNHNV, YYDKDF (reference sequence). Here the CDR3 reads CATSVRDRSNEKLFF. DNA for the CDR3: TGTGCCACCAGCGTCAGGGACAGATCTAATGAAAAACTGTTTTTT. Filled out from reference TRBV15 and TRBJ1-4, the complete variable domain reads DAMVIQNPRYQVTQFGKPVTLSCSQTLNHNVMYWYQQKSSQAPKLLFHYYDKDFNNEADTPDNFQSRRPNTSFCFLDIRSPGLGDTAMYLCATSVRDRSNEKLFFGSGTQLSVL.